The following is a T cell receptor beta chain sequence with its context. The protocol was immunoSEQ multiplex PCR, while the TCRdb copy is restricted to in-frame clones and leaves out a portion. The top ten clones hold roughly 0.4% of a sample with about 1.5 million clones, around 98% of them seen once. Per the germline V gene, CDR1 is MNHNS and CDR2 is SASEGT. After removal of 8 bases from V and 1 base from J, the junction contained 7 bases not matched to a gene. The CDR3 contains 14 residues. This entry comes from a study of shared clonotypes between healthy human individuals. Across the whole study: Each donor had three CD4 naive, three CD4 memory, two CD8 naive and one CD8 memory plate.

The chain has TRBV6-1 and TRBJ1-1, with TRBD1 identical over 7 bases. The sequenced sample was naive CD4+ T cells sorted from blood. Sample subset: CD45RA+ positively selected. The clonotype was recovered from a man aged 25 to 40 in good health. CDR3 coding DNA: TGTGCCAGCCGCCCGGCAGGGGGGAACACTGAAGCTTTCTTT. Its translation: CASRPAGGNTEAFF.